The next 27 T cell receptor beta chains were all read from a single sample in a study of shared clonotypes between healthy human individuals. Profiling relied on immunoSEQ multiplex PCR, and the TCRdb table lists in-frame clones only, not all of them. The sample holds roughly 1 million clones, around 78% seen once. The sample consisted of memory CD4+ T cells from PBMCs. Specified subset: CD45RA-negative fraction. These TCRs come from a man between 18 and 29 years old in good health. Some clones in this sample may be carry-over from other donors' samples.

This clone was seen more than once but under ten times. As DNA, the CDR3 is TGTGCCTGGAGTGTGGGCCAAGAGACCCAGTACTTC. This codes for CAWSVGQETQYF. The chain links TRBV30 to TRBJ2-5; D is undetermined. The V end lost 0 bases, the J end lost 1 base, and 3 bases lay between the germline ends. The CDR3 is 12 residues long. The germline V gene has CDR1 GTSNPN and CDR2 SVGIG (reference sequence).

The V gene is TRBV7-2, the J gene TRBJ2-3; 8 bases agree with TRBD1. With V trimmed by 5 bases and J by 6 bases, 7 bases remained unmatched. From germline, CDR1 is SGHTA and CDR2 FQGNSA. This CDR3 comprises 14 residues. The CDR3 DNA reads as TGTGCCAGCAGCGTGACAGGGGCCGCGGATACGCAGTATTTT. This translates into CASSVTGAADTQYF.

This clone was counted only a few times. The chain combines TRBV2 with TRBJ1-5; D gene uncertain. Germline CDR1 is SNHLY and CDR2 is FYNNEI. The CDR3 runs 12 residues. Trimming shortened V by 3 bases and J by 8 bases, and 8 bases separated the two germline ends. CDR3 sequence reads: CASSEDMEPQHF. Here the CDR3 DNA reads TGTGCCAGCAGTGAGGATATGGAGCCCCAGCATTTT.

The chain joins TRBV19 to TRBJ2-1, with a weak D call TRBD2 (6 bases). The CDR3 sequence is 14 residues long. Per the germline V gene, CDR1 is LNHDA and CDR2 is SQIVND (reference sequence). Trimming took 6 bases from V and 8 from J, leaving 17 bases between them. The CDR3 DNA follows: TGTGCCAGTAGCTCGACTAGTTCAGACGATGAGCAGTTCTTC. It specifies CASSSTSSDDEQFF.

The CDR3 DNA reads as TGTGCCAGCAGCGTAGGCGGGAATGGGGTCGATGAGCAGTTCTTC. This gives the protein CASSVGGNGVDEQFF. The V gene is TRBV9, the J gene TRBJ2-1; D perhaps matches TRBD2 (6 bases). V lost 0 bases, J lost 8 bases, and 15 bases lay in between. The germline V gene has CDR1 SGDLS and CDR2 YYNGEE. The CDR3 is 15 residues long.

The chain is built from TRBV11-3 and TRBJ2-2; 9 nucleotides align to TRBD2. The germline CDR1 and CDR2 sequences are SGHNT and YENEEA. The CDR3 totals 15 residues. V was pared by 1 base and J by 6 bases, with 3 bases of the junction left unmatched. The CDR3 DNA sequence: TGTGCCAGCAGCTTAGGCGGGAGGGCCCCCGGGGAGCTGTTTTTT. This translates into CASSLGGRAPGELFF. The variable domain in full, completed from reference TRBV11-3 and TRBJ2-2, reads EAGVVQSPRYKIIEKKQPVAFWCNPISGHNTLYWYLQNLGQGPELLIRYENEEAVDDSQLPKDRFSAERLKGVDSTLKIQPAELGDSAVYLCASSLGGRAPGELFFGEGSRLTVL.

This sequence joins TRBV7-3 and TRBJ1-1; D is uncertain. Per the germline V gene, CDR1 is SGHTA and CDR2 is FQGTGA. V was pared by 6 bases and J by 1 base, with 9 bases between. The CDR3 covers 13 residues. CDR3 DNA: TGTGCCAGCAGTAAAGGAGAGAACACTGAAGCTTTCTTT. Translation: CASSKGENTEAFF.

There are many counts of this clone. V is TRBV27 and J is TRBJ2-2; 7 nucleotides line up with TRBD2. The CDR3 covers 16 residues. With V trimmed by 6 bases and J by 1 base, 8 bases remained unmatched. Germline CDR1 MNHEY, CDR2 SMNVEV (reference sequence). The DNA of the CDR3 is TGTGCCAGCAGGAGCCCGGCGGGAGTGAACACCGGGGAGCTGTTTTTT. This translates into CASRSPAGVNTGELFF.

V and J are TRBV2 and TRBJ1-5, with no clear D. The CDR3 sequence is 11 residues long. Trimming removed 6 bases at V and 7 bases at J, with 7 bases between. Germline V gene sequence: CDR1 SNHLY, CDR2 FYNNEI. DNA for the CDR3: TGTGCCAGCAGGGAAAACCAGCCCCAGCATTTT. Its protein product is CASRENQPQHF. Full variable domain (missing parts from reference TRBV2 and TRBJ1-5): EPEVTQTPSHQVTQMGQEVILRCVPISNHLYFYWYRQILGQKVEFLVSFYNNEISEKSEIFDDQFSVERPDGSNFTLKIRSTKLEDSAMYFCASRENQPQHFGDGTRLSIL.

The V and J genes are TRBV19 and TRBJ1-1; no clear D. Germline CDR1 reads LNHDA; CDR2 reads SQIVND (reference sequence). The V end lost 7 bases, the J end lost 2 bases, and 11 bases lay between the germline ends. The CDR3 loop spans 13 amino acids. The CDR3 is CASTSAGNTEAFF. CDR3 coding DNA: TGTGCCAGTACATCGGCGGGAAACACTGAAGCTTTCTTT.

The rearrangement joins TRBV7-9 to TRBJ2-1, with no clear D. The V gene lost 0 bases and the J gene lost 6 bases, with 6 bases spanning the gap. This CDR3 is 13 amino acids long. Per the germline V gene, CDR1 is SEHNR and CDR2 is FQNEAQ (reference sequence). In DNA form, the CDR3 reads TGTGCCAGCAGCTTAGCGACTCTCAATGAGCAGTTCTTC. This translates into CASSLATLNEQFF.

The genes are TRBV5-1 and TRBJ2-3, with 11 bases fitting TRBD2. The V gene end was trimmed by 4 bases and the J gene end by 10 bases; junction bases not matched to a gene: 8. Germline V gene data show CDR1 as SGHRS and CDR2 as YFSETQ. The CDR3 consists of 14 residues. The CDR3: CASSPGTSGVPQYF. The DNA for the CDR3 is TGCGCCAGCAGCCCCGGGACTAGCGGAGTCCCGCAGTATTTT.

CDR3 bases: TGCGCCAGCAGCTTGGGGGGGCTGGTTGGAAACACCATATATTTT. Its protein product is CASSLGGLVGNTIYF. The chain links TRBV5-1 to TRBJ1-3, with a tentative D call TRBD1 (6 bases). CDR3 length equals 15 residues. The ends were cut back, 0 bases at V and 3 bases at J, with 10 bases in the middle. Germline loops: CDR1 SGHRS, CDR2 YFSETQ.

This sequence joins TRBV7-9 and TRBJ2-7; 12 bases align to TRBD1. CDR1 is SEHNR and CDR2 is FQNEAQ in the germline V gene (reference sequence). The CDR3 is made up of 14 amino acids. The V segment lost 7 bases and the J segment 4 bases; nucleotides outside the gene matches: 5. The CDR3 DNA reads as TGTGCCAGCATTCAGGGACAGGGGGCTTACGAGCAGTACTTC. Its protein is CASIQGQGAYEQYF.

This chain connects TRBV7-2 to TRBJ2-3, with D perhaps TRBD2 (5 bases). The length of the CDR3 is 13 residues. The germline V gene encodes CDR1 SGHTA and CDR2 FQGNSA. V was trimmed by 3 bases and J by 7 bases, leaving 11 bases between them. The CDR3 coding sequence is TGTGCCAGCAGCTTCGCTCGCGGGTATACGCAGTATTTT. Its protein product is CASSFARGYTQYF.

This clone came up a few times. The gene calls are TRBV6-1 and TRBJ1-5; no definite D call. This CDR3 is 13 amino acids long. Deletions cut 4 bases from V and 5 bases from J, with 9 bases between. Per germline, CDR1 MNHNS and CDR2 SASEGT. Here the CDR3 reads CASSGAEDQPQHF. The CDR3 nucleotides are TGTGCCAGCAGTGGGGCAGAAGATCAGCCCCAGCATTTT.

The chain couples TRBV7-2 to TRBJ2-2, with TRBD2 matching over 9 bases. Per germline, CDR1 SGHTA and CDR2 FQGNSA. The CDR3 spans 16 residues. Trimming cost V 4 bases and J 0 bases; bases outside gene matches: 3. CDR3 nucleotides: TGTGCCAGCAGCTCCGGACTAGCGACGAACACCGGGGAGCTGTTTTTT. Translated, it gives CASSSGLATNTGELFF.

The chain has TRBV4-2 and TRBJ2-1, with TRBD2 matching over 11 bases. Trimming cost V 3 bases and J 3 bases; bases outside gene matches: 13. The CDR3 totals 19 residues. Germline CDR1 and CDR2: LGHNA and YNFKEQ. Here the CDR3 reads CASSHRGLIAGGYYNEQFF. The CDR3 DNA sequence: TGTGCCAGCAGCCACCGGGGGTTAATAGCGGGAGGGTACTACAATGAGCAGTTCTTC.

The V gene is TRBV18, the J gene TRBJ2-7; D is perhaps TRBD1 (5 bases). From germline, CDR1 is KGHSH and CDR2 LQKENI. V lost 3 bases, J lost 3 bases, and 12 bases lay in between. The CDR3 covers 14 residues. The DNA of the CDR3 is TGTGCCAGCTCACCGGGCAGGGCCAACTACGAGCAGTACTTC. This encodes CASSPGRANYEQYF.

This chain links TRBV5-1 with TRBJ2-7; D is undetermined. Per germline, CDR1 SGHRS and CDR2 YFSETQ. This CDR3 comprises 11 residues. The V and J ends lost 1 base and 4 bases respectively, with 3 bases between them. DNA for the CDR3: TGCGCCAGCAGCTTGAGGTACGAGCAGTACTTC. Encoded protein: CASSLRYEQYF.

The chain couples TRBV9 to TRBJ2-1; 8 bases line up with TRBD2. J lost 5 bases, V lost 1 base, and 2 bases had no gene match. Per the germline V gene, CDR1 is SGDLS and CDR2 is YYNGEE. The CDR3 has 14 residues. The CDR3 is CASSVISGDNEQFF. CDR3 nucleotides: TGTGCCAGCAGCGTAATTAGCGGGGACAATGAGCAGTTCTTC.

This chain links TRBV19 with TRBJ1-4; TRBD1 might be the D (5 bases). Germline CDR1 and CDR2: LNHDA and SQIVND (reference sequence). The CDR3 is 15 residues long. V shed 7 bases and J shed 4 bases, with 16 bases lying between them. The CDR3 DNA is TGTGCCAGTATTGGCAGGGACGCCGTTAATGAAAAACTGTTTTTT. Its translation: CASIGRDAVNEKLFF. Together with reference TRBV19 and TRBJ1-4, the CDR3 gives the full variable domain: DGGITQSPKYLFRKEGQNVTLSCEQNLNHDAMYWYRQDPGQGLRLIYYSQIVNDFQKGDIAEGYSVSREKKESFPLTVTSAQKNPTAFYLCASIGRDAVNEKLFFGSGTQLSVL.

This chain connects TRBV2 to TRBJ2-7; D unresolved. Germline CDR1 and CDR2: SNHLY and FYNNEI. This CDR3 comprises 13 residues. The V end was cut by 7 bases, the J end by 2 bases, with 12 bases between. As DNA, the CDR3 is TGTGCCAGCATTGCGACGGCTCCCTACGAGCAGTACTTC. This translates into CASIATAPYEQYF.

The chain uses TRBV28 and TRBJ2-7; 12 bases fit TRBD2. CDR1 and CDR2 from the germline V gene are MDHEN and SYDVKM. V dropped 6 bases and J dropped 4; count of bases not matched to a gene: 7. The CDR3 covers 15 residues. CDR3 DNA: TGTGCCAGCAGCTCTGGACTAGCGGGGCCTTACGAGCAGTACTTC. Protein product: CASSSGLAGPYEQYF.

In this sample, this clone turned up a few times. The chain couples TRBV20-1 to TRBJ2-3, with D perhaps TRBD2 (5 bases). CDR1 and CDR2 from the germline V gene are DFQATT and SNEGSKA (reference sequence). The CDR3 is made up of 11 amino acids. V was cut by 7 bases and J by 5 bases, with 10 bases left in between. The CDR3 DNA reads as TGCAGTGAGAGGAGGTTAGATACGCAGTATTTT. Protein sequence: CSERRLDTQYF.

The chain is built from TRBV7-3 and TRBJ2-2; 13 bases map to TRBD2. Germline CDR1 and CDR2: SGHTA and FQGTGA. This CDR3 has 18 amino acids. V trimming: 2 bases; J trimming: 5 bases; junction bases outside the gene matches: 8. In nucleotides, the CDR3 is TGTGCCAGCAGCTTAGAACTCGGACTAGCGGGAGAGACCGGGGAGCTGTTTTTT. This translates into CASSLELGLAGETGELFF. Combining the CDR3 with reference TRBV7-3 and TRBJ2-2 gives the whole variable domain GAGVSQTPSNKVTEKGKYVELRCDPISGHTALYWYRQSLGQGPEFLIYFQGTGAADDSGLPNDRFFAVRPEGSVSTLKIQRTERGDSAVYLCASSLELGLAGETGELFFGEGSRLTVL.

This rearrangement joins TRBV9 to TRBJ2-3, with D unclear. The CDR3 has 15 residues. V was trimmed by 5 bases and J by 1 base, leaving 14 bases between them. The germline V gene encodes CDR1 SGDLS and CDR2 YYNGEE. The CDR3 DNA follows: TGTGCCAGCAGACCCATTGGGCGAGGCACAGATACGCAGTATTTT. This encodes CASRPIGRGTDTQYF.